This entry lists 23 T cell receptor beta chains sequenced from one sample in a study of T cell changes during pregnancy in multiple sclerosis. Repertoires were generated with immunoSEQ multiplex PCR, while TCRdb's copy carries only in-frame clones and drops some. The profile shows 55,000 to 70,000 clones, around nine tenths of them singletons. The source was CD4+ T cells from peripheral blood mononuclear cells, collected in the third trimester of pregnancy. Source of these receptors: a female donor with multiple sclerosis, enrolled in a pregnancy study.

The chain is built from TRBV30 and TRBJ2-7, with 7 nucleotides matching TRBD2. V lost 2 bases to trimming and J lost 7 bases; unmatched junction nucleotides: 8. The CDR3 has 13 amino acids. Germline values: CDR1 GTSNPN, CDR2 SVGIG (reference sequence). The CDR3 region is CAWSRAGALEQYF. The DNA of the CDR3 is TGTGCCTGGAGTAGGGCGGGAGCCTTAGAGCAGTACTTC.

J is TRBJ1-1 and V is TRBV19; D is ambiguous. Germline-derived CDR1 and CDR2 are LNHDA and SQIVND (reference sequence). This CDR3 spans 15 amino acids. V lost 3 bases to trimming and J lost 5 bases, with 16 bases between them. CDR3 bases: TGTGCCAGTAGTATTGGGCCGGACTATGGGACTGAAGCTTTCTTT. This translates into CASSIGPDYGTEAFF.

V is TRBV6-5 and J is TRBJ2-1, with TRBD2 matching 7 bases. Germline CDR1 is MNHEY and CDR2 is SVGAGI. Trimming cost V 6 bases and J 6 bases; bases outside gene matches: 8. This CDR3 contains 14 residues. The CDR3, as DNA: TGTGCCAGCAGACCTCTGCGGGAGACCAATGAGCAGTTCTTC. Protein product: CASRPLRETNEQFF.

The J gene is TRBJ2-5, the V gene TRBV4-3; D is uncertain. This CDR3 has 14 amino acids. Trimming pared 1 base from V and 0 bases from J, leaving 6 bases between. Germline V gene sequence: CDR1 LGHNA, CDR2 YSLEER. The CDR3: CASSQGGNQETQYF. The CDR3 coding sequence is TGCGCCAGCAGCCAAGGCGGAAACCAAGAGACCCAGTACTTC.

The chain combines TRBV7-9 with TRBJ2-3; 12 bases are a match to TRBD2. The trim removed 5 bases at V and 5 bases at J, leaving 5 bases unmatched. The CDR3 has 15 amino acids. From germline, CDR1 is SEHNR and CDR2 FQNEAQ (reference sequence). The CDR3 reads CASSLTSGGRDTQYF. In nucleotides, the CDR3 is TGTGCCAGCAGCCTCACTAGCGGGGGGCGAGATACGCAGTATTTT.

V and J are TRBV6-1 and TRBJ2-6, with 7 bases identical to TRBD2. The junction had 2 bases not matched to a gene; V was cut back by 0 bases and J by 0 bases. CDR3 length equals 17 residues. Germline V gene data show CDR1 as MNHNS and CDR2 as SASEGT. For the CDR3, the DNA is TGTGCCAGCAGTGAAGCTGGGGGGGGCTCTGGGGCCAACGTCCTGACTTTC. Its translation: CASSEAGGGSGANVLTF.

This clone was detected a few times. This chain joins TRBV30 and TRBJ1-5; unclear D gene. Per germline, CDR1 GTSNPN and CDR2 SVGIG (reference sequence). The CDR3 is 13 amino acids. Trimming removed 4 bases from V and 3 bases from J, with 10 bases in between. CDR3 sequence reads: CAWTGNNNQPQHF. The CDR3 nucleotides read TGTGCCTGGACGGGTAATAACAATCAGCCCCAGCATTTT.

The rearrangement uses TRBV2 and TRBJ2-2, with TRBD2 identical over 12 bases. The CDR3 has 16 residues. The V gene's germline CDR1 is SNHLY and CDR2 FYNNEI. Trimming took 8 bases from V and 6 from J; bases not matched to a gene: 10. The CDR3, as DNA: TGTGCCAGCTTTACGACTAGCGGGAGAAAAGCCGGGGAGCTGTTTTTT. Translating it yields CASFTTSGRKAGELFF. The whole variable domain, remainder taken from reference TRBV2 and TRBJ2-2, is EPEVTQTPSHQVTQMGQEVILRCVPISNHLYFYWYRQILGQKVEFLVSFYNNEISEKSEIFDDQFSVERPDGSNFTLKIRSTKLEDSAMYFCASFTTSGRKAGELFFGEGSRLTVL.

This chain joins TRBV18 and TRBJ2-1; TRBD1 agrees at 10 bases. Per the germline V gene, CDR1 is KGHSH and CDR2 is LQKENI. Unmatched junction bases numbered 3, after V lost 3 bases and J lost 4 bases. The CDR3 runs to 15 residues. Here the CDR3 DNA reads TGTGCCAGCTCACCCGGGACAGGGGATTACAATGAGCAGTTCTTC. Translating it yields CASSPGTGDYNEQFF.

This clone has more than one count but fewer than ten. V is TRBV2 and J is TRBJ1-6; possibly TRBD1 for D (6 bases). The CDR3 is 12 residues long. The germline V gene has CDR1 SNHLY and CDR2 FYNNEI. Trimming left V 9 bases short and J 5 bases short, with 8 bases between. CDR3 in DNA: TGTGCCAGACAGGGAGATAATTCACCCCTCCACTTT. It translates to CARQGDNSPLHF.

The chain is built from TRBV5-1 and TRBJ1-3; 10 bases map to TRBD1. The CDR3 runs 19 residues. V trimming: 1 base; J trimming: 1 base; junction bases outside the gene matches: 11. Germline-derived CDR1 and CDR2 are SGHRS and YFSETQ. In DNA, the CDR3 is TGCGCCAGCAGCTTGTTAAGGGACAGGGGCCGGCGGTCTGGAAACACCATATATTTT. Amino acid sequence: CASSLLRDRGRRSGNTIYF.

The chain combines TRBV6-1 with TRBJ1-2; D ambiguous. V lost 1 base and J lost 7, with 16 bases in between. The germline gives CDR1 MNHNS, CDR2 SASEGT. The CDR3 has 15 residues. The DNA of the CDR3 is TGTGCCAGCAGTGAAGAACACCGAGCCCGAGGTGGCTACACCTTC. It translates to CASSEEHRARGGYTF.

J is TRBJ2-3 and V is TRBV5-4; 13 nucleotides match TRBD2. Per germline, CDR1 SGHNT and CDR2 YYREEE (reference sequence). The V gene end was trimmed by 2 bases and the J gene end by 4 bases; junction bases not matched to a gene: 7. The CDR3 totals 17 residues. The CDR3, as DNA: TGTGCCAGCAGCTTAGGACTAGCGGGAGTGTATGCAGATACGCAGTATTTT. Amino acids: CASSLGLAGVYADTQYF.

V and J are TRBV6-6 and TRBJ1-2; no definite D call. The CDR3 runs to 13 residues. Germline V lookup: CDR1 MNHNY, CDR2 SVGAGI (reference sequence). Deletions cut 4 bases from V and 4 bases from J, with 10 bases between. CDR3 region: CASSLVESYGYTF. The CDR3 DNA reads as TGTGCCAGCAGTTTAGTTGAGTCCTATGGCTACACCTTC.

The V call is TRBV7-2, the J call TRBJ2-2, with 8 nucleotides matching TRBD2. Germline-derived CDR1 and CDR2 are SGHTA and FQGNSA. V was clipped by 5 bases and J by 6 bases; unmatched bases: 5. The CDR3 runs to 14 residues. The CDR3: CASSSGTRPGELFF. In DNA form, the CDR3 reads TGTGCCAGCAGCAGTGGGACTAGACCCGGGGAGCTGTTTTTT.

V is TRBV7-6 and J is TRBJ2-7, with D maybe TRBD2 (6 bases). Germline CDR1 reads SGHVS; CDR2 reads FNYEAQ. Trimming cost V 5 bases and J 5 bases, with 19 bases left between them. The CDR3 extends over 15 amino acids. The CDR3: CASSNPGGSSDEQYF. The CDR3 DNA reads as TGTGCCAGCAGCAACCCTGGAGGGAGCTCTGACGAGCAGTACTTC.

V gene TRBV30 combines with J gene TRBJ2-2; 8 bases are a match to TRBD1. This CDR3 contains 13 residues. Germline V gene sequence: CDR1 GTSNPN, CDR2 SVGIG (reference sequence). J was trimmed by 6 bases and V by 3 bases; bases with no gene match: 3. DNA for the CDR3: TGTGCCTGGAGGACAGGGGTACCCGGGGAGCTGTTTTTT. It is translated as CAWRTGVPGELFF.

The chain combines TRBV7-9 with TRBJ2-7; D perhaps matches TRBD2 (5 bases). CDR3 length equals 15 residues. Trimming left V 5 bases short and J 3 bases short, with 17 bases between. Germline V gives CDR1 SEHNR, CDR2 FQNEAQ (reference sequence). CDR3 sequence reads: CASSRGPINYYEQYF. In nucleotides, the CDR3 is TGTGCCAGCAGCCGAGGGCCTATCAATTACTACGAGCAGTACTTC.

The V and J genes are TRBV18 and TRBJ1-1; 9 nucleotides agree with TRBD1. The CDR3 contains 16 residues. Germline CDR1 and CDR2: KGHSH and LQKENI. V lost 4 bases and J lost 7; bases outside the gene matches: 13. CDR3 sequence: CASSRGQGRERNEAFF. In DNA, the CDR3 is TGTGCCAGCTCACGGGGACAGGGACGGGAAAGAAATGAAGCTTTCTTT.

The CDR3 loop reads CASSTRRGATNEKLFF. CDR3 DNA sequence: TGTGCCAGCAGCACCCGTCGGGGGGCAACTAATGAAAAACTGTTTTTT. V and J are TRBV7-2 and TRBJ1-4; D possibly corresponds to TRBD1 (5 bases). CDR1 SGHTA and CDR2 FQGNSA come from the germline V gene. This CDR3 region has 16 residues. Trimming removed 5 bases from V and 0 bases from J, with 13 bases in between.

V is TRBV2 and J is TRBJ1-2; weak D call: TRBD1 (5 bases). Germline CDR1 and CDR2: SNHLY and FYNNEI. The ends were cut back, 7 bases at V and 1 base at J, with 13 bases in the middle. CDR3 length: 14 amino acids. The CDR3 region has the DNA TGTGCCAGCACGTCAGGCAGGGTTAACTATGGCTACACCTTC. Its translation is CASTSGRVNYGYTF.

The chain links TRBV6-5 to TRBJ2-3; a possible D gene is TRBD2 (5 bases). CDR3 length: 15 amino acids. Trimming removed 6 bases at V and 2 bases at J, with 15 bases between. CDR1 and CDR2 from the germline V gene are MNHEY and SVGAGI. For the CDR3, the DNA is TGTGCCAGCAGACGGGTGGGAGCATACACAGATACGCAGTATTTT. The encoded protein is CASRRVGAYTDTQYF.

In its sample, this clone was seen once. The rearrangement uses TRBV7-9 and TRBJ2-1, with 8 bases matching TRBD1. The germline V gene has CDR1 SEHNR and CDR2 FQNEAQ (reference sequence). J was trimmed by 3 bases and V by 1 base; bases with no gene match: 2. CDR3 length: 15 amino acids. CDR3 in amino acids: CASSLGQGHYNEQFF. As DNA, the CDR3 is TGTGCCAGCAGCTTAGGACAGGGGCACTACAATGAGCAGTTCTTC.